The present T cell receptor (beta chain) was sequenced within a study of circulating and synovial CD4+ cells in juvenile arthritis. General study findings and limits: Shared-clonotype fractions with synovium likely underestimate full repertoire overlap. CPL versus bulk CD4 samples: T cell genome counts differed by at least an order of magnitude. These repertoires were less diverse than bulk blood CD4 repertoires.

Clones were read by immunoSEQ multiplex PCR, and TCRdb kept only the in-frame ones, dropping some. The table includes about 34,000 clones, around 95% detected once. V dropped 5 bases and J dropped 4; count of bases not matched to a gene: 11. This CDR3 comprises 15 residues. Germline-derived CDR1 and CDR2 are SGHAT and FQDESV (reference sequence). For this clone: Its matching antigen is unknown.

Sequencing was done on a sample of CD4+ T cells from blood. The V call is TRBV11-1, the J call TRBJ2-7, with TRBD1 matching over 7 bases. This clonotype was obtained from a human donor with juvenile idiopathic arthritis. CDR3 sequence (DNA): TGTGCCAGCAGCCAACCGGGACAGAGTCGGTACGAGCAGTACTTC. It encodes CASSQPGQSRYEQYF.